This entry lists 17 T cell receptor beta chains sequenced from one sample in a study of blood T cell repertoires in COVID-19. The assay was immunoSEQ multiplex PCR, and TCRdb's table has in-frame clones only and misses some. The top ten clones hold around 3.5% of a sample with some 350,000 clones, 90% to 95% of them seen once. Input material: peripheral blood. The receptors shown here come from a woman aged 18-30 years who had recovered from COVID-19.

The rearrangement joins TRBV5-1 to TRBJ2-2, with TRBD2 identical over 9 bases. Trimming cost V 4 bases and J 4 bases; bases outside gene matches: 11. Germline loops: CDR1 SGHRS, CDR2 YFSETQ. The CDR3 contains 17 residues. Here the CDR3 reads CASSGRVAGAGTGELFF. CDR3 nucleotides: TGCGCCAGCAGCGGCCGAGTAGCGGGAGCGGGCACCGGGGAGCTGTTTTTT.

The rearrangement links TRBV19 to TRBJ1-5, with a weak D call TRBD1 (5 bases). CDR1 and CDR2 (germline): LNHDA, SQIVND (reference sequence). This CDR3 is 18 amino acids long. The V end was cut by 2 bases, the J end by 0 bases, with 17 bases between. CDR3 in amino acids: CASSILWGRGNSNQPQHF. As DNA, the CDR3 is TGTGCCAGTAGTATATTATGGGGTCGGGGGAATAGCAATCAGCCCCAGCATTTT.

This clone appeared a few times. This chain links TRBV6-1 with TRBJ2-7; no definite D call. V was pared by 1 base and J by 4 bases, with 8 bases between. The CDR3 consists of 13 residues. The germline gives CDR1 MNHNS, CDR2 SASEGT. The CDR3 DNA sequence: TGTGCCAGCAGTGAAGTCGGTCGGTACGAGCAGTACGTC. Residues: CASSEVGRYEQYV.

The gene calls are TRBV7-9 and TRBJ2-1, with TRBD1 identical over 8 bases. This CDR3 has 14 residues. Germline V lookup: CDR1 SEHNR, CDR2 FQNEAQ (reference sequence). V trimming: 6 bases; J trimming: 4 bases; junction bases outside the gene matches: 5. The CDR3 here is CASRTNRGYNEQFF. DNA of the CDR3: TGTGCCAGCAGAACTAACAGGGGGTACAATGAGCAGTTCTTC.

The chain is built from TRBV14 and TRBJ2-7, with D perhaps TRBD1 (6 bases). The CDR3 has 15 residues. CDR1 and CDR2 from the germline V gene are SGHDN and FVKESK. Trimming took off 3 bases at V and 5 bases at J, with 17 bases between the two ends. Here the CDR3 reads CASSQGAWNVDEQYV. The CDR3 DNA follows: TGTGCCAGCAGCCAGGGGGCTTGGAATGTGGACGAGCAGTACGTC.

This chain uses TRBV5-4 with TRBJ2-1; TRBD1 agrees at 7 bases. This CDR3 has 18 amino acids. J gave up 4 bases and V 3 bases, and 16 bases lay outside the gene matches. In germline, CDR1 is SGHNT, CDR2 YYREEE (reference sequence). The CDR3 reads CASSSSRRDRVWYNEQFF. The CDR3 region has the DNA TGTGCCAGCAGCTCCTCACGACGAGACAGGGTCTGGTACAATGAGCAGTTCTTC.

The chain has TRBV15 and TRBJ2-3, with TRBD2 matching 11 bases. The V segment lost 5 bases and the J segment 2 bases; nucleotides outside the gene matches: 6. Germline V gene data show CDR1 as LNHNV and CDR2 as YYDKDF (reference sequence). CDR3 length: 16 amino acids. CDR3 amino acids: CATSPGLAGLTDTQYF. The CDR3 region has the DNA TGTGCCACCAGCCCCGGACTAGCGGGTCTCACAGATACGCAGTATTTT.

The CDR3 sequence: CASSPIKTWTGRPVYNEQFF. The CDR3 DNA follows: TGTGCCAGCAGCCCAATTAAAACCTGGACAGGGCGCCCCGTTTACAATGAGCAGTTCTTC. The chain combines TRBV14 with TRBJ2-1, with 8 bases aligning to TRBD1. V was pared by 4 bases and J by 4 bases, with 21 bases of the junction left unmatched. The CDR3 totals 20 residues. CDR1 and CDR2 (germline): SGHDN, FVKESK.

The chain joins TRBV7-2 to TRBJ2-3; TRBD1 might be the D (6 bases). The CDR3 runs 17 residues. Germline CDR1 is SGHTA and CDR2 is FQGNSA. V was cut by 3 bases and J by 5 bases, with 21 bases left in between. The CDR3 sequence is CASSFQPGWGTRDTQYF. Here the CDR3 DNA reads TGTGCCAGCAGCTTCCAGCCCGGCTGGGGGACACGAGATACGCAGTATTTT.

The chain employs TRBV11-3 and TRBJ1-1, with D perhaps matching TRBD1 (5 bases). The CDR3 is made up of 13 amino acids. Germline V gene sequence: CDR1 SGHNT, CDR2 YENEEA. The V end lost 6 bases, the J end lost 3 bases, and 11 bases lay between the germline ends. The CDR3 sequence is CASRGGWDTEAFF. The CDR3 coding sequence is TGTGCCAGCAGGGGGGGGTGGGACACTGAAGCTTTCTTT.

The rearrangement uses TRBV6-2 or TRBV6-3 and TRBJ2-1; D may be TRBD2 (5 bases). Germline loops: CDR1 MNHEY, CDR2 SVGEGT. This CDR3 region has 15 residues. V was clipped by 2 bases and J by 4 bases, with 12 bases between them. CDR3 DNA sequence: TGTGCCAGCAGTTACGGAGGAGTACGGTACAATGAGCAGTTCTTC. Its protein is CASSYGGVRYNEQFF.

The genes are TRBV9 and TRBJ2-5, with D perhaps matching TRBD1 (6 bases). With 3 bases removed from V and 1 base from J, the gap between germline ends came to 13 bases. CDR1 is SGDLS and CDR2 is YYNGEE in the germline V gene. The CDR3 runs 15 residues. The CDR3: CASSATGIPQETQYF. The CDR3 coding sequence is TGTGCCAGCAGCGCCACAGGGATCCCCCAAGAGACCCAGTACTTC. The entire variable domain, with the rest obtained from reference TRBV9 and TRBJ2-5, is as follows: DSGVTQTPKHLITATGQRVTLRCSPRSGDLSVYWYQQSLDQGLQFLIQYYNGEERAKGNILERFSAQQFPDLHSELNLSSLELGDSALYFCASSATGIPQETQYFGPGTRLLVL.

J is TRBJ1-6 and V is TRBV27, with a tentative D call TRBD1 (6 bases). The germline V gene encodes CDR1 MNHEY and CDR2 SMNVEV (reference sequence). Trimming took off 5 bases at V and 5 bases at J, with 16 bases between the two ends. The CDR3 contains 16 residues. Here the CDR3 reads CASSRKRGGDNSPLHF. The CDR3 bases are TGTGCCAGCAGTCGGAAAAGGGGGGGGGATAATTCACCCCTCCACTTT.

The chain is built from TRBV27 and TRBJ1-1; weak D call: TRBD1 (5 bases). Trimming pared 5 bases from V and 2 bases from J, leaving 15 bases between. The CDR3 sequence is 15 residues long. Germline V CDR1 and CDR2: MNHEY, SMNVEV (reference sequence). The CDR3 DNA sequence: TGTGCCAGCAGTAAATCAACCAGGGTTAACACTGAAGCTTTCTTT. It codes for CASSKSTRVNTEAFF.

This clone was counted once. This sequence joins TRBV11-3 and TRBJ2-7; tentative D call: TRBD1 (5 bases). V was clipped by 5 bases and J by 2 bases, with 19 bases between them. The CDR3 has 16 residues. Germline lookup yields CDR1 SGHNT and CDR2 YENEEA. CDR3 loop: CASSPHKGIYPYEQYV. The DNA of the CDR3 is TGTGCCAGCAGCCCCCATAAGGGGATCTACCCCTACGAGCAGTACGTC.

V usage is TRBV11-3 and J usage is TRBJ2-1; the D is unclear. Germline CDR1 reads SGHNT; CDR2 reads YENEEA. This CDR3 comprises 17 residues. V lost 3 bases and J 2 bases, leaving 17 bases between the germline ends. In nucleotides, the CDR3 is TGTGCCAGCAGCTTGAACAGCCAATTACTTACCTACAATGAGCAGTTCTTC. Translated, it gives CASSLNSQLLTYNEQFF.

The gene calls are TRBV15 and TRBJ1-6, with 7 bases aligning to TRBD1. CDR3 length equals 15 residues. Looked up from germline, CDR1 is LNHNV and CDR2 is YYDKDF (reference sequence). The junction had 3 bases not matched to a gene; V was cut back by 0 bases and J by 7 bases. CDR3 amino acids: CATSREVQGNSPLHF. CDR3 nucleotides: TGTGCCACCAGCAGAGAGGTACAGGGGAATTCACCCCTCCACTTT.